This T cell receptor (beta chain) is drawn from a study of blood T cell repertoires in COVID-19. This clone has more than one count but fewer than ten. Method: immunoSEQ multiplex PCR; TCRdb's copy keeps in-frame clones and lacks some. The sample has roughly 180,000 clones, 84% seen once. Germline CDR1 is MNHEY and CDR2 is SVGAGI. With 6 bases clipped from V and 1 base from J, the junction kept 8 bases outside the gene matches. The CDR3 runs 15 residues. The sample comprised peripheral blood. The chain employs TRBV6-5 and TRBJ2-7; 8 positions agree with TRBD1. The receptor was isolated from a human donor in a cohort sampled during active COVID-19. For the CDR3, the DNA is TGTGCCAGCAGCCGCACCGGGACAGGTTCCTACGAGCAGTACTTC. Translated, it gives CASSRTGTGSYEQYF.